The sequence of this T cell receptor (beta chain) was determined in a study of OX40 agonist ivuxolimab in advanced cancers. About the study as a whole: Ivuxolimab, which targeted the costimulatory receptor OX40 (CD134), was an agonistic, fully human IgG2 monoclonal antibody. Patients were allowed to have had prior anti-PD-1, anti-PD-L1 or anti-CTLA-4 therapy, and approximately 37% of the dose-escalation patients had been treated with checkpoint inhibitors. Intravenous ivuxolimab was administered to patients every 2 weeks at six dose levels: 0.01, 0.1, 0.3, 1.5, 3 and 10 mg/kg. Of the approximately 50 dose-escalation patients, hepatocellular carcinoma was present in approximately 20, melanoma in about 15, renal cell carcinoma in 9 and head and neck cancer in 9. The paper covers the monotherapy dose-escalation part of the phase I ivuxolimab trial, which included N ≈ 50 patients. In the dose-escalation cohort, roughly 82% of patients were male, and the mean age was 60 years with a range of roughly 23 to 79. The purpose of peripheral TCRbeta sequencing was to test whether ivuxolimab changed TCR sequence diversity and led to clonal T-cell expansion. Partial responses occurred in three dose-escalation patients: two with cutaneous melanoma and one with hepatocellular carcinoma.

The germline V gene specifies MDHEN as CDR1 and SYDVKM as CDR2. The CDR3, from cysteine to phenylalanine, totals 12 residues. Just the 36-base CDR3 DNA is kept, in frame starting at base 1. At the junction V is shortened by 2 bases and J by 9 bases, with 11 bases in between. Results the study describes overall, beyond this receptor: Low levels of normalized T-cell clonal expansion were also seen in some nonresponding patients. The antigen specificity of the peripheral T cells that underwent clonal expansion was not determined. After ivuxolimab, CD8+ T cells had more expanded clones than CD4+ T cells on average. At doses of 0.1 to 3.0 mg/kg, clonal expansion of both CD4+ and CD8+ blood T cells was observed from baseline to week 6. In the 0.1-3.0 mg/kg groups, partial responders had among the lowest normalized peripheral clonal expansion, particularly in CD8+ T cells.

Points on this clone: This clone's antigen is unknown. Base qualities are not recorded, but no much larger clone differs from it by a single base.

Patients with a history of autoimmune disease or receiving systemic immunosuppression were excluded from the trial. Peripheral blood for TCR sequencing was collected from all dose cohorts at baseline, on cycle 4 day 1, and on cycle 7 day 1. The samples were drawn from a first-in-human, open-label, multicenter phase I dose-escalation trial of ivuxolimab. Adults with locally advanced or metastatic melanoma, renal cell carcinoma, hepatocellular carcinoma or head and neck squamous cell carcinoma were enrolled in the trial. Before TCR sequencing, CD4+ T cells and CD8+ T cells were sorted from peripheral blood as separate populations. For sequencing of the TCRbeta CDR3 region, genomic DNA was extracted from the sorted cells. The immunoSEQ Assay was used for sequencing of TCRbeta CDR3 regions. Held by TCRdb, this immuneACCESS table contains in-frame sequences only and omits some clones. Under half of the omission traces to an unresolved V gene where checked; the cause of the rest is unknown. Across this sample there are about 6,300 clones, with about 70% seen only once. Of the sample, roughly 60% falls within the top ten clones.

The chain employs TRBV28 and TRBJ2-7; the D gene could be TRBD1 or TRBD2, each one agreeing over 5 bases. The TCR comes from an adult with an advanced solid tumor such as melanoma, head and neck, liver or kidney cancer. Sequencing used CD4+ or CD8+ T cells sorted from blood, obtained in a trial of the OX40 agonist ivuxolimab. The nucleotide sequence reads as follows: TGTGCCAGCAGTTTACAGAGAGGGGCGCAGTACTTC. Its amino acids are CASSLQRGAQYF.